These T cell receptor beta chains were read from a single sample in a study of control samples from healthy donors and cancer patients. Repertoires were generated with immunoSEQ multiplex PCR, while TCRdb's copy carries only in-frame clones and drops some. The data contain 150,000 or so clones, about 94% of them seen just once; the ten biggest clones take up 8.5%. Sample: blood. The origin of the receptors is a woman aged 40 to 55 in good health. CDR3s include the opening cysteine and the closing phenylalanine or tryptophan. Each record gives: clone size, V gene, D gene, J gene, CDR3 DNA, CDR3 protein. D genes are given only for firm matches. Size is omitted from some rows. Given values are once, few, many or a class for expanded clones.

clone size: -; V gene: TRBV7-2; D gene: TRBD1; J gene: TRBJ1-1; CDR3 DNA: TGTGCCAGCAGCCCACAGGGGGGAAACACTGAAGCTTTCTTT; CDR3 protein: CASSPQGGNTEAFF
clone size: -; V gene: TRBV7-9; D gene: -; J gene: TRBJ1-5; CDR3 DNA: TGTGCCAGCAGCTTATCCGGGGGTCTTAGCAATCAGCCCCAGCATTTT; CDR3 protein: CASSLSGGLSNQPQHF
clone size: -; V gene: TRBV7-9; D gene: -; J gene: TRBJ1-4; CDR3 DNA: TGTGCCAGCAGCTTCGGGGAGGGTGAAAAACTGTTTTTT; CDR3 protein: CASSFGEGEKLFF
clone size: -; V gene: TRBV5-1; D gene: TRBD2; J gene: TRBJ2-5; CDR3 DNA: TGCGCCAGCGTCCTAGCGGGACAAGAGACCCAGTACTTC; CDR3 protein: CASVLAGQETQYF
clone size: -; V gene: TRBV12-3/TRBV12-4; D gene: TRBD2; J gene: TRBJ2-7; CDR3 DNA: TGTGCCAGCAGTTGGGGACTAGCATACGAGCAGTACTTC; CDR3 protein: CASSWGLAYEQYF
clone size: -; V gene: TRBV9; D gene: -; J gene: TRBJ2-3; CDR3 DNA: TGTGCCAGCAGCGTTACCGGGACTAGCACAGATACGCAGTATTTT; CDR3 protein: CASSVTGTSTDTQYF
clone size: -; V gene: TRBV7-9; D gene: TRBD1; J gene: TRBJ1-1; CDR3 DNA: TGTGCCAGCAGCTTAGCGATGGGAGTGACAGGGGAGAACACTGAAGCTTTCTTT; CDR3 protein: CASSLAMGVTGENTEAFF
clone size: -; V gene: TRBV9; D gene: TRBD1; J gene: TRBJ1-2; CDR3 DNA: TGTGCCAGCAGCCCTTCGACTACAGGGGGTCACTATGGCTACACCTTC; CDR3 protein: CASSPSTTGGHYGYTF
clone size: -; V gene: TRBV19; D gene: -; J gene: TRBJ1-5; CDR3 DNA: TGTGCCAGTAGTTTCAGGGTAGGAAGCAATCAGCCCCAGCATTTT; CDR3 protein: CASSFRVGSNQPQHF
clone size: -; V gene: TRBV2; D gene: -; J gene: TRBJ1-1; CDR3 DNA: TGTGCCAGCACCACCCAAACGCTGAACACTGAAGCTTTCTTT; CDR3 protein: CASTTQTLNTEAFF
clone size: -; V gene: TRBV6-1; D gene: TRBD1; J gene: TRBJ1-4; CDR3 DNA: TGTGCCAGCAGTGATGCCAGACAGGGGGCGTATGAAAAACTGTTTTTT; CDR3 protein: CASSDARQGAYEKLFF
clone size: -; V gene: TRBV12-3/TRBV12-4; D gene: -; J gene: TRBJ1-1; CDR3 DNA: TGTGCCAGCAGCCTTACGGAAGCTTTCTTT; CDR3 protein: CASSLTEAFF
clone size: once; V gene: TRBV7-9; D gene: TRBD1; J gene: TRBJ1-1; CDR3 DNA: TGTGCCAGCAGCCGAGACCCGGGACAGGGGAACACTGAAGCTTTCTTT; CDR3 protein: CASSRDPGQGNTEAFF
clone size: -; V gene: TRBV7-9; D gene: -; J gene: TRBJ1-5; CDR3 DNA: TGTGCCAGCAGCCCCAGGGGTTGGAATCAGCCCCAGCATTTT; CDR3 protein: CASSPRGWNQPQHF
clone size: -; V gene: TRBV5-4; D gene: -; J gene: TRBJ2-3; CDR3 DNA: TGTGCCAGCAGCTTGAGGCAATCCACAGATACGCAGTATTTT; CDR3 protein: CASSLRQSTDTQYF
clone size: -; V gene: TRBV7-7; D gene: -; J gene: TRBJ2-2; CDR3 DNA: TGTGCCAGCAGCAGGGACGCGAACACCGGGGAGCTGTTTTTT; CDR3 protein: CASSRDANTGELFF
clone size: -; V gene: TRBV7-9; D gene: -; J gene: TRBJ1-4; CDR3 DNA: TGTGCCAGCAGCCAGAGGACAGAAGTCCGTGAAAAACTGTTTTTT; CDR3 protein: CASSQRTEVREKLFF
clone size: -; V gene: TRBV2; D gene: -; J gene: TRBJ1-5; CDR3 DNA: TGTGCCAGCAGCTGGCATCTGAGACAGCCCCAGCATTTT; CDR3 protein: CASSWHLRQPQHF
clone size: -; V gene: TRBV5-8; D gene: -; J gene: TRBJ1-5; CDR3 DNA: TGTGCCAGCAGCTCATGGACAATTGGCAATCAGCCCCAGCATTTT; CDR3 protein: CASSSWTIGNQPQHF
clone size: -; V gene: TRBV16; D gene: -; J gene: TRBJ2-6; CDR3 DNA: TGTGCCAGCAGCCAAGGCAGCCCCAACTCTGGGGCCAACGTCCTGACTTTC; CDR3 protein: CASSQGSPNSGANVLTF
clone size: -; V gene: TRBV6-2/TRBV6-3; D gene: TRBD1; J gene: TRBJ2-1; CDR3 DNA: TGTGCCAGCAGTTACTCGACAGGGGTTCGGTACAATGAGCAGTTCTTC; CDR3 protein: CASSYSTGVRYNEQFF
clone size: -; V gene: TRBV14; D gene: -; J gene: TRBJ2-1; CDR3 DNA: TGTGCCAGCAGCCAAAACAGGGTTTTGAGGAATGAGCAGTTCTTC; CDR3 protein: CASSQNRVLRNEQFF
clone size: few; V gene: TRBV5-1; D gene: TRBD1; J gene: TRBJ2-5; CDR3 DNA: TGCGCCAGCAGTCCCGGGACAGGGGGGTACCAAGAGACCCAGTACTTC; CDR3 protein: CASSPGTGGYQETQYF
clone size: -; V gene: TRBV3-1/TRBV3-2; D gene: -; J gene: TRBJ1-1; CDR3 DNA: TGTGCCAGCAGCCATAAGGTGGGCGGGTGGGACACTGAAGCCTTCTTT; CDR3 protein: CASSHKVGGWDTEAFF
clone size: -; V gene: TRBV6-2/TRBV6-3; D gene: -; J gene: TRBJ1-4; CDR3 DNA: TGTGCCAGCAGTTTGACAGGTTTAGGAGAAAAACTGTTTTTT; CDR3 protein: CASSLTGLGEKLFF
clone size: -; V gene: TRBV12-5; D gene: -; J gene: TRBJ1-3; CDR3 DNA: TGTGCTAGTGGTTTGGTACGAATCGTCCCAGACTCTGGAAACACCATATATTTT; CDR3 protein: CASGLVRIVPDSGNTIYF
clone size: -; V gene: TRBV12-3/TRBV12-4; D gene: -; J gene: TRBJ1-5; CDR3 DNA: TGTGCCAGCAGTTTGGCTGGGCGGCCCCAGCATTTT; CDR3 protein: CASSLAGRPQHF
clone size: -; V gene: TRBV4-3; D gene: -; J gene: TRBJ2-1; CDR3 DNA: TGCGCCAGCAGCCAAGGTTACCGAAACAATGAGCAGTTCTTC; CDR3 protein: CASSQGYRNNEQFF
clone size: -; V gene: TRBV11-2; D gene: -; J gene: TRBJ1-2; CDR3 DNA: TGTGCCAGCAGCCCTCGCCGAGACGGACAGATATATGGCTACACCTTC; CDR3 protein: CASSPRRDGQIYGYTF
clone size: -; V gene: TRBV5-6; D gene: -; J gene: TRBJ1-5; CDR3 DNA: TGTGCCAGCAGCTACCTGGCGGGCGGGTTGATCAATCAGCCCCAGCATTTT; CDR3 protein: CASSYLAGGLINQPQHF
clone size: -; V gene: TRBV2; D gene: -; J gene: TRBJ2-6; CDR3 DNA: TGTGCCAGCAGAGAGCAAATCTCTGGGGCCAACGTCCTGACTTTC; CDR3 protein: CASREQISGANVLTF
clone size: -; V gene: TRBV27; D gene: -; J gene: TRBJ1-2; CDR3 DNA: TGTGCCAGCAGTCCCTTGAGTTTAACGGGCGCCCATGGCTACACCTTC; CDR3 protein: CASSPLSLTGAHGYTF
clone size: -; V gene: TRBV4-2; D gene: -; J gene: TRBJ2-3; CDR3 DNA: TGTGCCAGCAGCCAAGATAGGCGGTACACAGATACGCAGTATTTT; CDR3 protein: CASSQDRRYTDTQYF
clone size: -; V gene: TRBV6-1; D gene: -; J gene: TRBJ1-5; CDR3 DNA: TGTGCCAGCAGTGATGGATTGGGACTGGGAAAGAATCAGCCCCAGCATTTT; CDR3 protein: CASSDGLGLGKNQPQHF
clone size: -; V gene: TRBV21-1; D gene: -; J gene: TRBJ2-5; CDR3 DNA: TGTGCCAGCAGCAAAATGGAGACCCAGTACTTC; CDR3 protein: CASSKMETQYF
clone size: once; V gene: TRBV12-3/TRBV12-4; D gene: -; J gene: TRBJ1-1; CDR3 DNA: TGTGCCAGCGGTTTGAGGTTGAACACTGAAGCTTTCTTT; CDR3 protein: CASGLRLNTEAFF
clone size: -; V gene: TRBV10-3; D gene: -; J gene: TRBJ1-1; CDR3 DNA: TGTGCCATCAGTGAATTGGGGACAAGAAGGACTGAAGCTTTCTTT; CDR3 protein: CAISELGTRRTEAFF
clone size: -; V gene: TRBV14; D gene: TRBD2; J gene: TRBJ2-5; CDR3 DNA: TGTGCCAGCAGCAGAAAACGGGGACTAGCCTTATTCGGGGAGACCCAGTACTTC; CDR3 protein: CASSRKRGLALFGETQYF
clone size: -; V gene: TRBV20-1; D gene: -; J gene: TRBJ2-5; CDR3 DNA: TGCAGTGCTATGGCCACAGAGACCCAGTACTTC; CDR3 protein: CSAMATETQYF
clone size: -; V gene: TRBV4-2; D gene: -; J gene: TRBJ1-3; CDR3 DNA: TGTGCCAGCAGCCAAGACAGGACAGCACGGAACACCATATATTTT; CDR3 protein: CASSQDRTARNTIYF
clone size: -; V gene: TRBV5-1; D gene: TRBD1; J gene: TRBJ2-6; CDR3 DNA: TGCGCCAGCAGCCTTGAGGACAGGGGCCGCATAGGGGCCAACGTCCTGACTTTC; CDR3 protein: CASSLEDRGRIGANVLTF
clone size: once; V gene: TRBV4-3; D gene: -; J gene: TRBJ2-4; CDR3 DNA: TGCGCCAGCAGAGGAGGTTCGAACATTCAGTACTTC; CDR3 protein: CASRGGSNIQYF
clone size: -; V gene: TRBV29-1; D gene: -; J gene: TRBJ1-1; CDR3 DNA: TGCAGCGTTGAGGGACTGCTGAACACTGAAGCTTTCTTT; CDR3 protein: CSVEGLLNTEAFF
clone size: -; V gene: TRBV6-4; D gene: -; J gene: TRBJ1-1; CDR3 DNA: TGTGCCAGCAGAGCCGGGACGGCGAACACTGAAGCTTTCTTT; CDR3 protein: CASRAGTANTEAFF
clone size: -; V gene: TRBV6-4; D gene: -; J gene: TRBJ1-2; CDR3 DNA: TGTGCCAGCAGTGACCGTACAGGGACTAACTATGGCTACACCTTC; CDR3 protein: CASSDRTGTNYGYTF
clone size: -; V gene: TRBV30; D gene: -; J gene: TRBJ1-2; CDR3 DNA: TGTGCGGAGTCCCGGGGGGGAGATTTCTATGGCTACACCTTC; CDR3 protein: CAESRGGDFYGYTF